One and the same sample provided the 26 T cell receptor beta chains below, sequenced in a study of breast tumors, draining lymph nodes, adjacent tissues (dated by TCRdb to 2016 to 2017). The library was produced with multiplex PCR. Sequencing was performed on an Illumina HiSeq 2000. The public reads were reanalyzed by TCRdb: fastp trimming at Q25, MiXCR alignment, in-frame beta chains only. Identical CDR3 proteins give one entry, which carries the most common genes and DNA. The sample data list about 200,000 distinct CDR3 sequences, and around a third of these were observed just once. The ten largest account for 4% to 5.5% of the sample. The axillary draining lymph nodes of breast cancer patients were the source of the lymph node samples. The source material was axillary lymph node tissue. The receptors were gathered from a female donor with breast cancer. Some clones in this sample may be carry-over from other donors' samples.

To note about this clonotype: The conserved final phenylalanine or tryptophan is absent from the CDR3, which likely points to a read error. The DNA is left out, because the CDR3 cannot be placed on it with certainty; the CDR3 is given as TCRdb lists it. The rearrangement uses TRBV7-6 and TRBJ1-6; the table's D call of TRBD1 was not tested on the DNA. The CDR3 has 10 amino acids, counting both end residues. Germline V gives CDR1 SGHVS, CDR2 FNYEAQ. CDR3 residues: CASSQQGSIS.

A word on this clonotype: A read error may account for a junction end that differs from germline. The chain couples TRBV4-2 to TRBJ1-6; D is unclear. Germline-derived CDR1 and CDR2 are LGHNA and YNFKEQ. The CDR3 has 15 amino acids. This CDR3 reads CASSQEEGPTSPLYF. The CDR3 nucleotides read TGTGCCAGCAGCCAAGAGGAGGGTCCCACCTCGCCCCTCTACTTT.

This clonotype showed up many times. The rearrangement links TRBV12-3 or TRBV12-4 to TRBJ2-7; TRBD2 aligns across 7 bases. V shed 8 bases, J shed 2 bases, and the junction held 6 bases outside the gene matches. The CDR3 consists of 13 residues. The DNA of the CDR3 is TGTGCCAGCCAGCGGGCGGGAGCCTACGAGCAGTACTTC. Its translation: CASQRAGAYEQYF.

In its sample, this clonotype was seen many times. The V and J genes are TRBV20-1 and TRBJ1-2, with D perhaps TRBD1 (5 bases). Germline loops: CDR1 DFQATT, CDR2 SNEGSKA (reference sequence). The CDR3 is 11 residues long. The V gene lost 6 bases and the J gene lost 8 bases, with 13 bases spanning the gap. This CDR3 is CSAEGAEGYTF. The CDR3 region has the DNA TGCAGTGCCGAAGGGGCTGAGGGCTACACCTTC.

This clonotype was found many times. The chain is built from TRBV5-1 and TRBJ2-7; D may be TRBD2 (6 bases). Germline V gives CDR1 SGHRS, CDR2 YFSETQ. The CDR3 consists of 16 residues. Trimming left V 2 bases short and J 4 bases short, with 19 bases between. CDR3 protein: CASSFSSSGIAYEQYF. CDR3 nucleotides: TGCGCCAGCAGCTTTAGTAGTAGCGGTATCGCGTACGAGCAGTACTTC.

The gene calls are TRBV20-1 and TRBJ1-6, with 9 bases matching TRBD1. Germline CDR1 reads DFQATT; CDR2 reads SNEGSKA (reference sequence). V trimming: 3 bases; J trimming: 10 bases; junction bases outside the gene matches: 10. This CDR3 has 15 residues. The CDR3 here is CSARAFGTGISPLHF. CDR3 nucleotide sequence: TGCAGTGCTAGGGCGTTCGGGACAGGGATATCACCCCTCCACTTT.

This clonotype occurred a few times. V usage is TRBV20-1 and J usage is TRBJ2-1; 9 positions agree with TRBD2. The germline CDR1 and CDR2 sequences are DFQATT and SNEGSKA (reference sequence). CDR3 length equals 17 residues. The ends lost 1 base at V and 0 bases at J; junction bases unmatched: 7. This CDR3 is CSARVASGINSYNEQFF. The DNA of the CDR3 is TGCAGTGCTAGAGTGGCTAGCGGGATCAACTCCTACAATGAGCAGTTCTTC.

This clonotype showed up many times. The rearrangement links TRBV9 to TRBJ2-2; no clear D gene. Germline V lookup: CDR1 SGDLS, CDR2 YYNGEE. This CDR3 region has 14 residues. With 0 bases removed from V and 3 bases from J, the gap between germline ends came to 6 bases. This CDR3 is CASSVDGYTGELFF. In DNA, the CDR3 is TGTGCCAGCAGCGTAGATGGTTACACCGGGGAGCTGTTTTTT.

The J gene is TRBJ1-6, the V gene TRBV13; 7 bases line up with TRBD1. Germline V gives CDR1 PRHDT, CDR2 FYEKMQ (reference sequence). V lost 5 bases to trimming and J lost 9 bases; unmatched junction nucleotides: 16. The CDR3 is 17 residues long. The CDR3 DNA follows: TGTGCCAGCAGCATTATCTTGGCTAGCGGGACAGCTTCACCCCTCCACTTT. Translating it yields CASSIILASGTASPLHF. Full variable domain (remainder filled in from reference TRBV13 and TRBJ1-6): AAGVIQSPRHLIKEKRETATLKCYPIPRHDTVYWYQQGPGQDPQFLISFYEKMQSDKGSIPDRFSAQQFSDYHSELNMSSLELGDSALYFCASSIILASGTASPLHFGNGTRLTVT.

This clonotype was observed many times. The chain joins TRBV12-3 or TRBV12-4 to TRBJ2-7; D gene uncertain. The CDR3 is 12 amino acids. The ends were cut back, 3 bases at V and 4 bases at J, with 7 bases in the middle. The CDR3 region has the DNA TGTGCCAGCAGTTTGACTCCGTACGAGCAGTACTTC. Amino acids: CASSLTPYEQYF.

This clonotype was detected ten times or more. The J gene is TRBJ1-2, the V gene TRBV11-1, with D unresolved. CDR1 is SGHAT, CDR2 FQDESV, per germline (reference sequence). V lost 1 base to trimming and J lost 3 bases, with 9 bases between them. The CDR3 runs 14 residues. The CDR3 spells CASSLGTVDYGYTF. The CDR3, as DNA: TGTGCCAGCAGCTTAGGGACGGTTGACTATGGCTACACCTTC. The whole variable domain, filled in from reference TRBV11-1 and TRBJ1-2, reads EAEVAQSPRYKITEKSQAVAFWCDPISGHATLYWYRQILGQGPELLVQFQDESVVDDSQLPKDRFSAERLKGVDSTLKIQPAELGDSAMYLCASSLGTVDYGYTFGSGTRLTVV.

The chain joins TRBV20-1 to TRBJ2-2, with 13 bases fitting TRBD2. Germline V gene data show CDR1 as DFQATT and CDR2 as SNEGSKA (reference sequence). CDR3 length: 17 residues. V lost 2 bases and J lost 8; bases outside the gene matches: 11. The DNA for the CDR3 is TGCAGTGCTAGAAGAGGACTAGCGGGAGCGACTACAGGGGAGCTGTTTTTT. It codes for CSARRGLAGATTGELFF.

This clonotype was detected a few times. The rearrangement uses TRBV12-3 or TRBV12-4 and TRBJ2-3, with D perhaps TRBD2 (6 bases). CDR3 size: 14 residues. Trimming shortened V by 3 bases and J by 5 bases, and 12 bases separated the two germline ends. CDR3 DNA: TGTGCCAGCAGTTTCGGCGGGACGGAAGATACGCAGTATTTT. Its protein product is CASSFGGTEDTQYF.

This clonotype occurred many times. The chain links TRBV12-3 or TRBV12-4 to TRBJ1-5; D not certain. Trimming took 1 base from V and 4 from J, leaving 8 bases between them. The CDR3 is 14 residues long. The CDR3 sequence is CASSLGADNQPQHF. The CDR3 DNA is TGTGCCAGCAGTTTAGGGGCAGATAATCAGCCCCAGCATTTT.

Ten or more counts support this clonotype. V and J are TRBV15 and TRBJ2-1; tentative D call: TRBD2 (6 bases). Germline CDR1 reads LNHNV; CDR2 reads YYDKDF (reference sequence). The length of the CDR3 is 15 residues. V lost 1 base and J lost 3, with 10 bases in between. The CDR3 reads CATSRGRRDYNEQFF. CDR3 DNA: TGTGCCACCAGCAGAGGGCGGAGGGACTACAATGAGCAGTTCTTC.

This clonotype was counted many times. The chain combines TRBV6-6 with TRBJ2-5, with D perhaps TRBD2 (6 bases). The V gene lost 6 bases and the J gene lost 3 bases, with 14 bases spanning the gap. There are 14 residues in the CDR3. Looked up from germline, CDR1 is MNHNY and CDR2 is SVGAGI (reference sequence). CDR3 nucleotide sequence: TGTGCCAGCAGCCACCCCCCGGGAGAAGAGACCCAGTACTTC. It encodes CASSHPPGEETQYF.

The CDR3 region is CASMAGLAGGLETQYF. The DNA for the CDR3 is TGTGCCAGCATGGCTGGGCTAGCGGGGGGGTTGGAGACCCAGTACTTC. This chain links TRBV2 with TRBJ2-5, with 12 bases matching TRBD2. The CDR3 has 16 residues. V trimming: 7 bases; J trimming: 5 bases; junction bases outside the gene matches: 11. Germline loops: CDR1 SNHLY, CDR2 FYNNEI.

This clonotype was observed many times. The chain employs TRBV7-6 and TRBJ2-4; TRBD2 matches at 15 bases. This CDR3 contains 16 residues. Trimming removed 3 bases from V and 8 bases from J; junction bases left unmatched: 5. Germline V CDR1 and CDR2: SGHVS, FNYEAQ. For the CDR3, the DNA is TGTGCCAGCAGCTTGGGACTAGCGGGAGGAAGCGACATTCAGTACTTC. The encoded protein is CASSLGLAGGSDIQYF.

In its sample, this clonotype was seen many times. The chain carries TRBV30 and TRBJ2-7; 8 nucleotides line up with TRBD2. The CDR3 contains 18 residues. Looked up from germline, CDR1 is GTSNPN and CDR2 is SVGIG (reference sequence). The J segment lost 1 base and the V segment lost 1 base, leaving 15 bases of the junction unmatched. CDR3 coding DNA: TGTGCCTGGAGTGCCCGCGGGGTCGGGACTAGTTTTTCCTACGAGCAGTACTTC. Its protein is CAWSARGVGTSFSYEQYF.

In regard to this clonotype: A much larger clone lies a single base off, so this may be a read error. V gene TRBV14 combines with J gene TRBJ1-3; the D is unclear. This CDR3 is built from 16 residues. The germline V gene has CDR1 SGHDN and CDR2 FVKESK. Here the CDR3 reads CASSSQITTGGNIIYF. CDR3 DNA sequence: TGTGCCAGCAGTTCCCAAATAACCACGGGAGGAAACATCATATATTTT.

This clonotype was found once. The J gene is TRBJ2-7, the V gene TRBV7-2; possible D gene TRBD1, 6 bases. CDR1 SGHTA and CDR2 FQGNSA come from the germline V gene. CDR3 length equals 16 residues. Trimming took 6 bases from V and 0 from J, leaving 18 bases between them. Here the CDR3 DNA reads TGTGCCAGCAGTTCACTTAGGGACACATACTCCTACGAGCAGTACTTC. The encoded protein is CASSSLRDTYSYEQYF.

This clonotype was observed at least ten times. Here the CDR3 DNA reads TGTGCCAGCAGTTACCGGGACACTGGCTACACCTTC. It specifies CASSYRDTGYTF. The chain is built from TRBV12-3 or TRBV12-4 and TRBJ1-2; maybe TRBD1 (6 bases). Deletions cut 4 bases from V and 7 bases from J, with 10 bases between. The CDR3 spans 12 residues.

This clonotype has at least ten counts. The rearrangement links TRBV7-9 to TRBJ1-2, with no clear D. This CDR3 is 13 amino acids long. The V gene's germline CDR1 is SEHNR and CDR2 FQNEAQ (reference sequence). V was trimmed by 1 base and J by 3 bases, leaving 6 bases between them. The CDR3 coding sequence is TGTGCCAGCAGCTTAGGGACGGACTATGGCTACACCTTC. It translates to CASSLGTDYGYTF.

This clonotype has ten or more counts. CDR3 DNA sequence: TGCGCCAGCAGCTTAACCGGGGCAGCAGCACCTGGAAACACCATATATTTT. Amino acid sequence: CASSLTGAAAPGNTIYF. This chain joins TRBV5-1 and TRBJ1-3; D perhaps matches TRBD1 (5 bases). The CDR3 totals 17 residues. Germline values: CDR1 SGHRS, CDR2 YFSETQ. The ends were cut back, 2 bases at V and 2 bases at J, with 17 bases in the middle.

This chain links TRBV7-3 with TRBJ2-6; 7 nucleotides agree with TRBD2. The CDR3 loop spans 14 amino acids. The V and J ends lost 5 bases and 4 bases, in that order; junction bases with no gene match: 2. Germline-derived CDR1 and CDR2 are SGHTA and FQGTGA. CDR3 protein: CASSRSGGANVLTF. The DNA for the CDR3 is TGTGCCAGCAGCCGTAGCGGGGGGGCCAACGTCCTGACTTTC.

This clonotype appeared many times. V is TRBV6-1 and J is TRBJ1-2; D not resolved. CDR1 is MNHNS, CDR2 SASEGT, per germline. Trimming stripped 2 bases from V and 7 bases from J, with 11 bases between. CDR3 length: 13 amino acids. CDR3: CASSETGRSGYTF. The CDR3 coding sequence is TGTGCCAGCAGTGAAACGGGGAGGTCTGGCTACACCTTC.